This paragraph covers one TCR beta chain sequence. The clone's antigen remains unknown. Base qualities were left out, and no much larger clone turns up one base away. These data come from a study of shared clonotypes between healthy human individuals (dated by TCRdb to 2018 to 2021). Regarding the complete study: The cohort comprised two women and a few men aged 18 to 49 years. To estimate repertoire size and how much clonotype sharing occurs between individuals, the study deeply sequenced the blood TCR repertoires of five healthy adults. For each donor, three plates each were used for CD4 naive and CD4 memory, two plates were used for CD8 naive, and one plate was used for CD8 memory. Different laboratories and diverse techniques were used to prepare libraries and sequence TCR repertoires, to increase sequencing depth and limit assay-specific biases. Between about 0.94 and 8.9 billion PBMCs per donor were obtained by leukapheresis.

TCR CDR3 regions were amplified from genomic DNA by multiplex PCR using the deep immunoSEQ assay. Genomic DNA extracted from each cell subset was distributed evenly over all wells of several immunoSEQ 96-well plates, and each plate served as one replicate. Each replicate PCR for sorted subsets received 150 to 250 ng genomic DNA, equal to about 30,000 T cell genomes. Purified libraries were measured with a Qubit 3.0 fluorometer, size-checked on a Bioanalyzer 2100, and measured again with the KAPA Library Quantification kit. A separate single-read 150-cycle Illumina NextSeq 550 flow cell was used to sequence each immunoSEQ 96-well plate. In the authors' own workflow: Because only junctional sequences without quality scores were contained in the immunoSEQ output, filtering matching that applied to full-length reads could not be performed. Sequences were annotated with PyIR, a Python wrapper for IgBLAST v1.9, using IMGT germline references to assign V/J genes and CDR3. Reads were filtered out if the reads had weak V/J assignments (E-value above 1e-6), no CDR3, stop codons, out-of-frame junctions, or ambiguous translated residues. V3J clonotypes were defined as sequences sharing an identical inferred V gene, J gene, and CDR3 amino acid sequence. To compute the percentage overlap between repertoires, the number of shared unique clonotypes was divided by the size of the smaller repertoire. Richness of each repertoire was evaluated using RTK rarefaction, the Chao1 estimator, and Recon v2.1 estimates of unobserved clonotypes. For all TCRbeta clonotypes obtained by the gDNA method from a few donors, generation probabilities were computed with OLGA. TCRdb stores this immuneACCESS table with in-frame sequences only. Part of the clones is absent; in the studies checked, under half of the shortfall reflects unresolved V genes, and no reason is known for the rest. D and trimming come from the DNA, and the V and J calls and clone size come from that table. The sample contains 1.4 million or so clones, about 98.5% of them found a single time. The top ten clones comprise roughly 0.36% of the sample.

Results and caveats for the whole study, not just this receptor: Pairwise subsampling led to the expectation that sequencing depth would affect the degree of clonotype sharing among donors. Clonotypes shared by all four sorted-subset donors showed higher generation probabilities than non-shared clonotypes. Naive subsets generally had larger estimated clonotype richness than memory subsets did. Because the study included only a small number of donors, the genetic and exposure-history diversity represented was limited. When a handful of donors were compared, the shared fraction of clonotypes was roughly 5% for naive CD4, over 3% for naive CD8, 2.3% for memory CD4, and less than 0.45% for memory CD8. Incomplete sequencing was indicated by rarefaction of sorted-subset datasets, despite the large sequencing depth. Sampling was limited to blood, and TCR repertoires in tissue likely differ from TCR repertoires in blood.

Donors were healthy HIV-negative adults with no recently reported acute infections or vaccinations. Every donor was a Caucasian adult residing in Nashville, Tennessee, USA. CD4+ T cells were enriched by magnetic negative selection, after which naive cells were positively selected on CD45RA and the negative fraction was taken as the memory subset. Blood was obtained by leukapheresis, after which PBMCs were separated by Ficoll-Histopaque density gradient centrifugation and cryopreserved in liquid nitrogen vapor phase. Purity and quantity of every magnetically sorted T cell population were checked by analytical flow cytometry. From each sorted fraction, genomic DNA was isolated and quantified by UV absorbance on a Nanodrop 2000c. CDR1 and CDR2 were assigned from the germline V gene as SGHRS and YFSETQ. From the cysteine through the phenylalanine, the CDR3 covers 14 amino acids. Only the CDR3 DNA is retained, 42 bases long and in frame from the first base. Trimming takes 1 base off V and 6 bases off J; junction bases not matched to a gene: 4.

The chain links TRBV5-1 with TRBJ2-7; 10 bases in between match TRBD2. The receptor's source is a man aged 30-40 years in good health. The sequenced sample consisted of naive CD4+ T cells sorted from blood. Read against the paper, the sample's cell subset or site label means: CD45RA+ positively selected. The encoded CDR3 is CASSLIAGGAEQYF. The sequence in DNA is TGCGCCAGCAGCTTGATAGCGGGAGGCGCCGAGCAGTACTTC.